The rows below give T cell receptor beta chains drawn from one sample of a study of shared clonotypes between healthy human individuals. Generated by immunoSEQ multiplex PCR, the TCRdb table keeps only in-frame clones and is missing some. Among around 2,000,000 clones listed, 90% to 95% were seen once. The sequencing sample was made of naive CD4+ T cells sorted from blood. The receptors here all came from a man between 18 and 29 years old in good health. The CDR3 runs from the conserved cysteine through the conserved F or W. Each record gives: V gene, J gene, D gene, clone size, CDR3 protein, CDR3 DNA. The D gene is left open where the match is weak. Expanded clones get a size class; other rows say once, few or many, or leave the size out.

v_call: TRBV7-2; j_call: TRBJ1-6; d_call: -; clone_size: -; cdr3_aa: CASSEDLSPPLHF; cdr3_nt: TGTGCCAGCAGCGAGGACCTTTCTCCACCCCTCCACTTT
v_call: TRBV6-5; j_call: TRBJ1-1; d_call: -; clone_size: -; cdr3_aa: CASIRTGNTEAFF; cdr3_nt: TGTGCCAGCATAAGGACGGGGAACACTGAAGCTTTCTTT
v_call: TRBV6-1; j_call: TRBJ1-2; d_call: -; clone_size: -; cdr3_aa: CASSEENQALYGYTF; cdr3_nt: TGTGCCAGCAGTGAAGAGAACCAGGCCCTTTATGGCTACACCTTC
v_call: TRBV11-2; j_call: TRBJ2-2; d_call: TRBD2; clone_size: -; cdr3_aa: CASSFVGLAGFGELFF; cdr3_nt: TGTGCCAGCAGCTTTGTTGGACTAGCGGGGTTCGGGGAGCTGTTTTTT
v_call: TRBV18; j_call: TRBJ1-6; d_call: -; clone_size: once; cdr3_aa: CASSNTVQENSPLHF; cdr3_nt: TGTGCCAGCTCGAACACCGTACAGGAGAATTCACCCCTCCACTTT
v_call: TRBV7-2; j_call: TRBJ1-5; d_call: TRBD1; clone_size: -; cdr3_aa: CASSLIPSDRALQPQHF; cdr3_nt: TGTGCCAGCAGCCTCATCCCCTCGGACAGGGCACTGCAGCCCCAGCATTTT
v_call: TRBV28; j_call: TRBJ2-3; d_call: TRBD2; clone_size: -; cdr3_aa: CASSASGGHTDTQYF; cdr3_nt: TGTGCCAGCAGTGCTAGCGGGGGCCACACAGATACGCAGTATTTT
v_call: TRBV2; j_call: TRBJ1-2; d_call: TRBD1; clone_size: -; cdr3_aa: CASSEQGDSGYTF; cdr3_nt: TGTGCCAGCAGTGAACAGGGGGACTCTGGCTACACCTTC
v_call: TRBV11-3; j_call: TRBJ2-5; d_call: -; clone_size: -; cdr3_aa: CASSRSFQETQYF; cdr3_nt: TGTGCCAGCAGCCGGTCGTTCCAAGAGACCCAGTACTTC
v_call: TRBV30; j_call: TRBJ1-6; d_call: TRBD1; clone_size: -; cdr3_aa: CAWREQGANSPLHF; cdr3_nt: TGTGCCTGGAGAGAACAGGGGGCGAATTCACCCCTCCACTTT
v_call: TRBV7-9; j_call: TRBJ1-1; d_call: TRBD1; clone_size: -; cdr3_aa: CASSLGSGGWVEAFF; cdr3_nt: TGTGCCAGCAGCTTAGGCTCAGGGGGCTGGGTGGAAGCTTTCTTT
v_call: TRBV5-4; j_call: TRBJ2-5; d_call: TRBD1; clone_size: -; cdr3_aa: CASTTQGLETQYF; cdr3_nt: TGTGCCAGCACCACACAGGGGTTAGAGACCCAGTACTTC
v_call: TRBV19; j_call: TRBJ2-3; d_call: TRBD2; clone_size: -; cdr3_aa: CASSISRLAGTDTQYF; cdr3_nt: TGTGCCAGTAGTATTTCAAGACTAGCGGGCACAGATACGCAGTATTTT
v_call: TRBV7-8; j_call: TRBJ1-1; d_call: -; clone_size: once; cdr3_aa: CASSLTSGNTEAFF; cdr3_nt: TGTGCCAGCAGCTTAACTAGCGGGAACACTGAAGCTTTCTTT
v_call: TRBV7-9; j_call: TRBJ1-1; d_call: -; clone_size: -; cdr3_aa: CASSLEGVGTEAFF; cdr3_nt: TGTGCCAGCAGCTTAGAGGGGGTAGGCACTGAAGCTTTCTTT
v_call: TRBV9; j_call: TRBJ2-7; d_call: TRBD2; clone_size: -; cdr3_aa: CASSQQRGGLYEQYF; cdr3_nt: TGTGCCAGCAGCCAGCAGCGGGGGGGCCTCTACGAGCAGTACTTC
v_call: TRBV9; j_call: TRBJ2-2; d_call: -; clone_size: -; cdr3_aa: CASSVGRHPTGELFF; cdr3_nt: TGTGCCAGCAGCGTAGGGAGACACCCCACCGGGGAGCTGTTTTTT
v_call: TRBV29-1; j_call: TRBJ2-7; d_call: -; clone_size: -; cdr3_aa: CSVQQRFSSYEQYF; cdr3_nt: TGCAGCGTTCAGCAACGGTTCAGCTCCTACGAGCAGTACTTC
v_call: TRBV7-9; j_call: TRBJ2-3; d_call: -; clone_size: -; cdr3_aa: CASSFGTGTDTQYF; cdr3_nt: TGTGCCAGCAGCTTTGGTACAGGGACAGATACGCAGTATTTT
v_call: TRBV5-4; j_call: TRBJ1-6; d_call: TRBD1; clone_size: -; cdr3_aa: CASSLPTGGGSPLHF; cdr3_nt: TGTGCCAGCAGCTTACCGACAGGGGGAGGTTCACCCCTCCACTTT
v_call: TRBV7-2; j_call: TRBJ1-3; d_call: -; clone_size: once; cdr3_aa: CASSHPIGSGNTIYF; cdr3_nt: TGTGCCAGCAGCCACCCTATAGGCTCTGGAAACACCATATATTTT
v_call: TRBV5-1; j_call: TRBJ2-5; d_call: -; clone_size: few; cdr3_aa: CASSQGRETQYF; cdr3_nt: TGCGCCAGCAGCCAAGGACGAGAGACCCAGTACTTC
v_call: TRBV29-1; j_call: TRBJ2-3; d_call: -; clone_size: -; cdr3_aa: CSVRDNPDTQYF; cdr3_nt: TGCAGCGTTCGGGACAACCCAGATACGCAGTATTTT